The 9 T cell receptor beta chains in this list originate from one sample, sequenced in a study of shared clonotypes between healthy human individuals. TCRdb's copy holds only in-frame clones and misses some; the assay was immunoSEQ multiplex PCR. Of over a million clones in the sample, about 75% are singletons; the top ten hold around 1.4%. The sequencing sample was made of memory CD4+ T cells sorted from blood. Described subset: CD45RA-negative fraction. Receptor source: a man between 18 and 35 years old in good health.

The rearrangement uses TRBV28 and TRBJ1-2; 7 bases match TRBD1. With 5 bases clipped from V and 3 bases from J, the junction kept 15 bases outside the gene matches. This CDR3 is built from 17 residues. Germline V gives CDR1 MDHEN, CDR2 SYDVKM. The CDR3 loop reads CASSRLAGTANYYGYTF. As DNA, the CDR3 is TGTGCCAGCAGTCGCCTTGCAGGGACAGCTAATTACTATGGCTACACCTTC.

This clone was seen a handful of times. The rearrangement joins TRBV29-1 to TRBJ2-1; no definite D call. The germline V gene encodes CDR1 SQVTM and CDR2 ANQGSEA. Trimming took off 0 bases at V and 0 bases at J, with 6 bases between the two ends. The CDR3 is 14 residues long. As DNA, the CDR3 is TGCAGCGTTGAAGACAGGAGCTCCTACAATGAGCAGTTCTTC. Protein product: CSVEDRSSYNEQFF.

V is TRBV6-4 and J is TRBJ1-3; D call uncertain. The CDR3 has 13 residues. Germline values: CDR1 MRHNA, CDR2 SNTAGT. V lost 9 bases, J lost 0 bases, and 9 bases lay in between. The CDR3 DNA reads as TGTGCCAGAACTATTAACTCTGGAAACACCATATATTTT. It codes for CARTINSGNTIYF.

CDR3 bases: TGTGCCAGCAGGCGGGCAAACTACAATGAGCAGTTCTTC. Translation gives CASRRANYNEQFF. The chain couples TRBV27 to TRBJ2-1; weak D call: TRBD2 (5 bases). The ends were cut back, 6 bases at V and 3 bases at J, with 9 bases in the middle. Germline V gene lookup returns CDR1 MNHEY and CDR2 SMNVEV (reference sequence). This CDR3 is 13 amino acids long.

About this clone itself: This sample also contains other DNA sequences that code for the same CDR3. The chain is built from TRBV27 and TRBJ1-6; D is unclear. The CDR3 runs 14 residues. The germline V gene has CDR1 MNHEY and CDR2 SMNVEV (reference sequence). The V end lost 3 bases, the J end lost 4 bases, and 7 bases lay between the germline ends. CDR3 amino acids: CASSLRGYNSPLHF. The CDR3 nucleotides read TGTGCCAGCAGTTTGAGAGGGTATAATTCACCCCTCCACTTT.

This sequence joins TRBV29-1 and TRBJ1-1; no firm D call. Per germline, CDR1 SQVTM and CDR2 ANQGSEA. The CDR3 length is 14 residues. V lost 4 bases and J 1 base, leaving 13 bases between the germline ends. The CDR3 DNA reads as TGCAGCGTTGGTAAATTACTGGAGAACACTGAAGCTTTCTTT. Protein sequence: CSVGKLLENTEAFF.

This clone was recorded once. This CDR3 is CASSQDRGRGYTF. The DNA of the CDR3 is TGCGCCAGCAGCCAAGACAGGGGGCGAGGCTACACCTTC. V and J are TRBV4-3 and TRBJ1-2; 8 nucleotides match TRBD1. J gave up 8 bases and V 0 bases, and 2 bases lay outside the gene matches. The CDR3 is 13 residues long. The germline CDR1 and CDR2 sequences are LGHNA and YSLEER.

The CDR3 region has the DNA TGTGCCAGCAGCTTGCCTGGCGGATACCAAGAGACCCAGTACTTC. It yields the protein CASSLPGGYQETQYF. V gene TRBV5-6 combines with J gene TRBJ2-5; D unresolved. The CDR3 spans 15 residues. Germline values: CDR1 SGHDT, CDR2 YYEEEE. V was pared by 1 base and J by 0 bases, with 10 bases between.

The chain joins TRBV2 to TRBJ1-1; D gene unclear. CDR1 SNHLY and CDR2 FYNNEI come from the germline V gene. The CDR3 length is 11 residues. V shed 5 bases and J shed 6 bases, with 7 bases lying between them. CDR3 sequence reads: CASSQWAEAFF. Here the CDR3 DNA reads TGTGCCAGCAGTCAGTGGGCTGAAGCTTTCTTT.